This TCR beta chain derives from a study of T cell responses to AZD1222 COVID-19 vaccine. Overall study results and limits: Of spike-specific TCRs, nearly half reportedly target regions left unmutated in variants.

Germline V gene sequence: CDR1 SGHVS, CDR2 FQNEAQ. This CDR3 is 12 amino acids long. V was trimmed by 6 bases and J by 4 bases, leaving 9 bases between them. With regard to this clone: Its target is not known.

Only in-frame clones appear in the TCRdb table, and some are missing; sequencing was by immunoSEQ multiplex PCR. The sample holds about 150,000 clones, less than 90% seen once. V usage is TRBV7-8 and J usage is TRBJ1-2; the D is unclear. The source of this sequence is an adult who had recovered from COVID-19. The sequencing here drew on peripheral blood, taken after recovery from COVID-19. The CDR3: CASRPPIYGYTF. The CDR3 nucleotides are TGTGCCAGCAGACCCCCGATCTATGGCTACACCTTC.